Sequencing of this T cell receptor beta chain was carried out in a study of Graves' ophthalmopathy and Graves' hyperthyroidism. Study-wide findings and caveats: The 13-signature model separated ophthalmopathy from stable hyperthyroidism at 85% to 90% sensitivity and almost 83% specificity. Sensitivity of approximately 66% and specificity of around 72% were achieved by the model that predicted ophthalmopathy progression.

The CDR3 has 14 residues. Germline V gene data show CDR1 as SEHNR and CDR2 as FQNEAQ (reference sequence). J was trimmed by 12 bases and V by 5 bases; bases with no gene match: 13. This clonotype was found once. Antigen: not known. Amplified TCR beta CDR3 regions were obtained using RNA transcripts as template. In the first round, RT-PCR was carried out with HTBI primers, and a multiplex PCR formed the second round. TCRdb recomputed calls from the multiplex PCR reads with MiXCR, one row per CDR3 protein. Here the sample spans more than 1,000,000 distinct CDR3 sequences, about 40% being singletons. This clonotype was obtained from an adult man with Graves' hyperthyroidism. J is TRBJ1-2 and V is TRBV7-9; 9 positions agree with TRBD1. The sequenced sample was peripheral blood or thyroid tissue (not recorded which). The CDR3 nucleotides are TGTGCCAGCAGCCAGGACAGGGGTCTTTTTGGGAACACCTTC. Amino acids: CASSQDRGLFGNTF.